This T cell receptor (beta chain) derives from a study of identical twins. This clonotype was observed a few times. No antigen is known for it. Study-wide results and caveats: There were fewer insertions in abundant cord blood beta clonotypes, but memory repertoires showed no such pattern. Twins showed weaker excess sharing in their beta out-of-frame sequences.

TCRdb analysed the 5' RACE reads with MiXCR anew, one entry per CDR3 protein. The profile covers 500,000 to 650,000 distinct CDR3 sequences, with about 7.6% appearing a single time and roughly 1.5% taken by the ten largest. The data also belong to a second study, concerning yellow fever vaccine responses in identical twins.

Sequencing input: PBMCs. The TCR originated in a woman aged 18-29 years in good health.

The CDR3 DNA reads TGCGCCAGCAGCTCGGGGGGTACTAGCGGAACTAGCACAGATACGCAGTATTTT. Protein product: CASSSGGTSGTSTDTQYF. The chain employs TRBV5-1 and TRBJ2-3; 8 positions match TRBD2. The CDR3 loop spans 18 amino acids. V gave up 3 bases and J gave up 0 bases; unmatched junction bases: 12. Germline CDR1 SGHRS, CDR2 YFSETQ.